The clone carrying this T cell receptor (beta chain) showed up many times. The antigen is undetermined. This sample was taken from a study of response to subunit inactivated influenza vaccine. One entry per CDR3 protein, called by TCRdb with MiXCR from the RT-PCR reads. The table lists around 320,000 distinct CDR3 sequences, about 20% of them singletons, with about a tenth in the top ten. The germline gives CDR1 SGHAT, CDR2 FQNNGV. This CDR3 is built from 14 residues. V gave up 2 bases and J gave up 0 bases, with 5 bases separating them. Findings and caveats of the study: Each seasonal influenza vaccination, the authors suggested, recruits few new T cells.

J is TRBJ2-1 and V is TRBV11-2, with D unresolved. The input for sequencing was PBMCs from blood, taken less than 22 months after vaccination. The source is a man aged 50-75 years who received an inactivated influenza vaccine. For the CDR3, the DNA is TGTGCCAGCAGCTTATTTGTCTCCTACAATGAGCAGTTCTTC. Protein: CASSLFVSYNEQFF.